Listed below are T cell receptor beta chains from one sample, sequenced in a study of cytomegalovirus exposure and HLA in healthy donors. The repertoire was sequenced with immunoSEQ multiplex PCR; TCRdb's copy has only in-frame clones and lacks some. There are fewer than 100,000 clones in the sample; around 80% occur only once, and 0.7% to 0.85% lies in the top ten. Sequencing was performed on PBMCs. These receptors all stem from a woman aged 55-69 years in good health and CMV-seronegative. CDR3s include the opening cysteine and the closing phenylalanine or tryptophan.

J | V | CDR3
TRBJ1-1 | TRBV7-2 | CASSIRRVQTEAFF
TRBJ2-2 | TRBV10-2 | CASGGANTGELFF
TRBJ2-5 | TRBV4-3 | CASSLRLGGAETQYF
TRBJ1-3 | TRBV2 | CASSRTASGNTIYF
TRBJ1-5 | TRBV19 | CASSIAGDQPQHF
TRBJ2-7 | TRBV11-2 | CASSLGPGYEQYF
TRBJ1-2 | TRBV5-6 | CASSLGGQGYTF
TRBJ2-7 | TRBV27 | CASSFGQGRDEQYF
TRBJ2-5 | TRBV2 | CACSQGAQTQYF
TRBJ2-1 | TRBV9 | CASSGQGLTNEQFF
TRBJ1-1 | TRBV19 | CASSSRGRSAVVSNTEAFF
TRBJ2-5 | TRBV18 | CASSPPGRETQYF
TRBJ2-7 | TRBV6-5 | CASSSDRDNEQYF
TRBJ1-1 | TRBV20-1 | CSAPHDTEAFF
TRBJ1-2 | TRBV5-4 | CASSLDGWDRGGYTF
TRBJ2-4 | TRBV2 | CASGSGNIQYF
TRBJ2-3 | TRBV7-2 | CASSHKTGTGVEGDTQYF
TRBJ1-1 | TRBV5-1 | CASSLWAGAENTEAFF
TRBJ2-7 | TRBV28 | CASSLELAGAYEQYF
TRBJ1-2 | TRBV30 | CAWRGSGYGYTF
TRBJ2-5 | TRBV15 | CATSRDQAGGLILETQYF
TRBJ2-5 | TRBV7-9 | CASSDRTETQYF
TRBJ2-7 | TRBV5-4 | CASSLGGLAGYEQYF
TRBJ2-1 | TRBV6-5 | CASSYRQKESNEQFF
TRBJ2-2 | TRBV7-2 | CASSLIGGGMGTGELFF
TRBJ2-3 | TRBV7-2 | CASSRWGLGTDTQYF
TRBJ2-7 | TRBV18 | CASSPGQGAYEQYF
TRBJ2-3 | TRBV18 | CASSPRSAGAGPRLELDTQYF
TRBJ2-7 | TRBV7-2 | CASNLGTGSYEQYF
TRBJ1-2 | TRBV19 | CASRPQGGVSGYTF
TRBJ1-2 | TRBV6-5 | CASTLGQGGNYGYTF
TRBJ2-1 | TRBV6-5 | CASRRPAGGYNEQFF
TRBJ2-7 | TRBV7-2 | CASSSMGGGVWEQYF
TRBJ2-5 | TRBV5-6 | CASFPFPGGQETQYF